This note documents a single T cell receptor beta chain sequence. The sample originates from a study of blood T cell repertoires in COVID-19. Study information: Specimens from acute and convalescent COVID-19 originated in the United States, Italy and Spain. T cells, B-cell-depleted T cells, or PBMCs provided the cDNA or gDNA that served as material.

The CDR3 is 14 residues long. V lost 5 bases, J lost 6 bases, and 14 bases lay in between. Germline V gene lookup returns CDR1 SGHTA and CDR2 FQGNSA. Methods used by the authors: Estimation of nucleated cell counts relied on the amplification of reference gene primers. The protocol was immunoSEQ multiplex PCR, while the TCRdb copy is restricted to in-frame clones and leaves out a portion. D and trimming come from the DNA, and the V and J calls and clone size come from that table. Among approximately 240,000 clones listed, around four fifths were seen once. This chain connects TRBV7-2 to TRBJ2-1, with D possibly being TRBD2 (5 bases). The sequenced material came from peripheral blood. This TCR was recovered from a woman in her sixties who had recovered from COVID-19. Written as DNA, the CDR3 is TGTGCCAGCAGCGTAAGGTTCACTAGCAATGAGCAGTTCTTC. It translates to CASSVRFTSNEQFF.